This T cell receptor beta chain was recorded in a study of cytomegalovirus exposure and HLA in healthy donors. Study-level information: HLA-typed donors were the source of around 77 million unique TCRs held in an early data release.

The PCR was carried out with 60 Vbeta primers and 13 Jbeta primers. Generated by immunoSEQ multiplex PCR, the TCRdb table keeps only in-frame clones and is missing some. The sample yields fewer than 150,000 clones, around 82% seen once. Donors were nominally healthy when sampled, though unrecorded immune exposures were likely. Note on this clone: The antigen remains undetermined.

This CDR3 comprises 15 residues. Looked up from germline, CDR1 is ENHRY and CDR2 is SYGVKD. Trimming removed 10 bases at V and 4 bases at J, with 21 bases between. Whole-study findings and limits: Rare TCR sequences predominated, though certain public TCRs were found in many donors. Some V segments, TRBV6-2 and TRBV6-3 among them, were indistinguishable and were therefore excluded.

The V call is TRBV10-3, the J call TRBJ2-3; D is possibly TRBD1 (7 bases). This clonotype originated in a woman aged 40 to 50 in good health and CMV-seropositive. Sequencing was carried out using PBMCs. CDR3 nucleotides: TGTGCCACTCTCACCCCAGGGGGGCGGGCAGATACGCAGTATTTT. Translated, it gives CATLTPGGRADTQYF.